This TCR beta chain was sequenced for a study of sequential checkpoint blockade in melanoma. This clone showed up many times. V lost 5 bases to trimming and J lost 6 bases; unmatched junction nucleotides: 8. Germline V gives CDR1 MNHGY, CDR2 SAAAGT. The CDR3 extends over 15 amino acids. Treatment denoted: randomized to nivolumab then ipilimumab (arm A) or the reverse (arm B). Only in-frame clones appear in the TCRdb table, and some are missing; sequencing was by immunoSEQ multiplex PCR. Of 10,000 to 15,000 clones in the sample, approximately 25% are singletons; the top ten hold about 20%. Source: tumor tissue (inferred from file names), taken from a patient given nivolumab and ipilimumab in sequence. The J gene is TRBJ1-1, the V gene TRBV6-8; 11 bases line up with TRBD1. The clonotype comes from a human donor with melanoma. CDR3 nucleotides: TGTGCCAGCAGTCCCGCGTCGGGACAGGGGGCTGAAGCTTTCTTT. It translates to CASSPASGQGAEAFF.